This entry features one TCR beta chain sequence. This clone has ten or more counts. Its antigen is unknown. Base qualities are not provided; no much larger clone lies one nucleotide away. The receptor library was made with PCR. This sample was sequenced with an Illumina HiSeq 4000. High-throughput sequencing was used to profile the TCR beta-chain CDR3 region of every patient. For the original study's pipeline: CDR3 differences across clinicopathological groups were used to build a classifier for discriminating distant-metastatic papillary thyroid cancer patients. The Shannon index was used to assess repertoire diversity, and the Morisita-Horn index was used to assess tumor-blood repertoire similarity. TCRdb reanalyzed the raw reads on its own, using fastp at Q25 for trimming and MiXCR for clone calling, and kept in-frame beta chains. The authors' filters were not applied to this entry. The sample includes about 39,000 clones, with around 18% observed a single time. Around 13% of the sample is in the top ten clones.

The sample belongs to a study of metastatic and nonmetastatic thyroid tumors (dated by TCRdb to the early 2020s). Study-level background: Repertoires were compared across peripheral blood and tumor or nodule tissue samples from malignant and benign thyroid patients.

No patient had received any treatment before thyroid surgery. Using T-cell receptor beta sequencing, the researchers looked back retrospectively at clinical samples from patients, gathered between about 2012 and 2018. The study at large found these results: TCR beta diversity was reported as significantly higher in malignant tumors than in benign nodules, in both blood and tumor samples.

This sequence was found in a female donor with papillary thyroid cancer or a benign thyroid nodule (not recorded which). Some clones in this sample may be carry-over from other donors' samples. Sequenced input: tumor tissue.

This receptor carries the CDR3 CASANRGRANVLTF. The DNA sequence follows: TGTGCCAGCGCGAACAGGGGTAGGGCCAACGTCCTGACTTTC. The chain joins TRBV2 to TRBJ2-6; TRBD1 agrees with 7 junctional bases. V and J are trimmed by 8 bases and 5 bases, and the gene matches miss 6 bases of the junction. Measured from the cysteine to the phenylalanine, the CDR3 is 14 residues long. The kept DNA is CDR3 alone, 42 bases in frame from the first base. The germline V gene specifies SNHLY as CDR1 and FYNNEI as CDR2. Where the CDR3 stops, the reference TRBV2 and TRBJ2-6 genes take over; the full variable domain is EPEVTQTPSHQVTQMGQEVILRCVPISNHLYFYWYRQILGQKVEFLVSFYNNEISEKSEIFDDQFSVERPDGSNFTLKIRSTKLEDSAMYFCASANRGRANVLTFGAGSRLTVL.